Below are 29 T cell receptor beta chains sequenced from a single sample in a study of radiotherapy plus CTLA-4 blockade in lung cancer. The repertoire was sequenced with immunoSEQ multiplex PCR; TCRdb's copy has only in-frame clones and lacks some. The sample gives 78,000 or so clones, 85% to 90% of which show up once; around 0.8% is in the top ten. The sequencing used peripheral blood, collected from a patient treated with radiotherapy plus ipilimumab. These receptors were collected from a human donor with non-small cell lung cancer who had stable disease on radiotherapy plus ipilimumab.

This chain connects TRBV10-3 to TRBJ1-2, with 7 bases lining up with TRBD1. The CDR3 sequence is 17 residues long. Germline CDR1 and CDR2: ENHRY and SYGVKD. V was clipped by 0 bases and J by 4 bases; unmatched bases: 11. The CDR3 here is CAISESGKDRYIYGYTF. Written as DNA, the CDR3 is TGTGCCATCAGTGAGTCTGGAAAGGACAGGTACATCTATGGCTACACCTTC.

The chain links TRBV5-3 to TRBJ1-2; D is undetermined. TRBV5-3 is annotated as an ORF whose role is uncertain. The CDR3 is 14 residues long. Trimming removed 0 bases from V and 1 base from J, with 7 bases in between. The CDR3 loop reads CARSLGQDNYGYTF. DNA for the CDR3: TGTGCCAGAAGCTTGGGGCAGGATAACTATGGCTACACCTTC.

The CDR3 sequence is CASSSTGQGAEAFF. In DNA form, the CDR3 reads TGCGCCAGCAGCTCCACTGGACAGGGCGCTGAAGCTTTCTTT. The chain joins TRBV5-1 to TRBJ1-1; TRBD1 agrees at 8 bases. Germline V gene sequence: CDR1 SGHRS, CDR2 YFSETQ. J was trimmed by 6 bases and V by 3 bases; bases with no gene match: 7. The CDR3 spans 14 residues.

The chain carries TRBV7-3 and TRBJ2-1; 9 nucleotides agree with TRBD2. Germline assignment: CDR1 SGHTA and CDR2 FQGTGA. The CDR3 is 15 residues long. The junction had 12 bases not matched to a gene; V was cut back by 6 bases and J by 9 bases. The CDR3 region has the DNA TGTGCCAGCAGACGCGAAGGGACTAGCATGGGTGAGCAGTTCTTC. It codes for CASRREGTSMGEQFF.

This chain uses TRBV18 with TRBJ2-6; D gene ambiguous. This CDR3 has 16 residues. V lost 3 bases and J 0 bases, leaving 9 bases between the germline ends. CDR1 and CDR2 (germline): KGHSH, LQKENI. For the CDR3, the DNA is TGTGCCAGCTCACCTTCCCTGGGCTCTGGGGCCAACGTCCTGACTTTC. Residues: CASSPSLGSGANVLTF.

V gene TRBV5-1 combines with J gene TRBJ2-2; no clear D gene. CDR3 size: 16 residues. V gave up 3 bases and J gave up 5 bases, with 17 bases separating them. Germline V gives CDR1 SGHRS, CDR2 YFSETQ. The CDR3 coding sequence is TGCGCCAGCAGCTCCGACCCCTCGCCTGCAACCGGGGAGCTGTTTTTT. Translating gives CASSSDPSPATGELFF.

The rearrangement links TRBV6-5 to TRBJ2-5; D is unclear. The length of the CDR3 is 14 residues. Trimming took off 0 bases at V and 0 bases at J, with 5 bases between the two ends. Germline CDR1 reads MNHEY; CDR2 reads SVGAGI. CDR3 coding DNA: TGTGCCAGCAGTTACTCTCGGTACCAAGAGACCCAGTACTTC. Amino acids: CASSYSRYQETQYF.

In DNA form, the CDR3 reads TGTGCCAGCAGTTACAGGGAAGGTGCTGAAGCTTTCTTT. It specifies CASSYREGAEAFF. The rearrangement joins TRBV4-2 to TRBJ1-1; D perhaps matches TRBD1 (6 bases). CDR1 LGHNA and CDR2 YNFKEQ come from the germline V gene. The CDR3 totals 13 residues. Trimming cost V 6 bases and J 6 bases, with 14 bases left between them.

This sequence joins TRBV28 and TRBJ1-5, with a possible D match to TRBD1 (5 bases). This CDR3 region has 15 residues. Trimming took 6 bases from V and 6 from J, leaving 18 bases between them. CDR1 is MDHEN, CDR2 SYDVKM, per germline. This chain's CDR3 is CASSYQGGAGQPQHF. For the CDR3, the DNA is TGTGCCAGCAGCTACCAGGGAGGAGCGGGTCAGCCCCAGCATTTT.

The chain is built from TRBV6-6 and TRBJ2-1; 10 bases agree with TRBD2. With V trimmed by 5 bases and J by 8 bases, 6 bases remained unmatched. The CDR3 totals 14 residues. Per germline, CDR1 MNHNY and CDR2 SVGAGI (reference sequence). The CDR3 nucleotides read TGTGCCAGCAGTGAGCGGGGGGGCCACGATGAGCAGTTCTTC. Protein product: CASSERGGHDEQFF.

The V gene is TRBV6-1, the J gene TRBJ1-5; no firm D call. The V and J ends lost 6 bases and 1 base respectively, with 13 bases between them. Per the germline V gene, CDR1 is MNHNS and CDR2 is SASEGT. The CDR3 loop spans 15 amino acids. CDR3 amino acids: CASRNNRVSNQPQHF. The CDR3 bases are TGTGCCAGCAGAAACAACAGAGTAAGCAATCAGCCCCAGCATTTT.

The chain has TRBV11-1 and TRBJ2-1; TRBD1 agrees at 9 bases. Trimming took 8 bases from V and 6 from J; bases not matched to a gene: 5. This CDR3 is 13 amino acids long. Germline V gives CDR1 SGHAT, CDR2 FQDESV (reference sequence). CDR3 in DNA: TGTGCCAGCGGCCGGGACAGGGCCAATGAGCAGTTCTTC. It is translated as CASGRDRANEQFF.

The genes are TRBV27 and TRBJ2-7; D remains unclear. This CDR3 has 12 amino acids. V lost 10 bases to trimming and J lost 6 bases, with 16 bases between them. CDR1 and CDR2 from the germline V gene are MNHEY and SMNVEV (reference sequence). The CDR3 is CATADPWGEQYF. The CDR3 nucleotides are TGTGCCACCGCCGACCCCTGGGGCGAGCAGTACTTC.

The rearrangement uses TRBV2 and TRBJ2-5; TRBD2 matches at 7 bases. Germline V lookup: CDR1 SNHLY, CDR2 FYNNEI. This CDR3 is built from 17 residues. Losses at the gene ends were 2 bases for V and 4 bases for J; bases not matched to a gene: 13. CDR3 DNA sequence: TGTGCCAGCAGTGAACCCCTCGGCGCGGGAGTACTAGAGACCCAGTACTTC. Residues: CASSEPLGAGVLETQYF.

The chain uses TRBV6-6 and TRBJ1-2; 9 bases are shared with TRBD1. The CDR3 runs 15 residues. The V gene's germline CDR1 is MNHNY and CDR2 SVGAGI (reference sequence). V dropped 7 bases and J dropped 4; count of bases not matched to a gene: 10. The CDR3 spells CASKQGAQGPYGYTF. The CDR3, as DNA: TGTGCCAGCAAACAGGGGGCGCAAGGGCCCTATGGCTACACCTTC.

This sequence joins TRBV27 and TRBJ1-2; D not resolved. Per germline, CDR1 MNHEY and CDR2 SMNVEV (reference sequence). V lost 5 bases to trimming and J lost 4 bases, with 14 bases between them. CDR3 size: 14 residues. For the CDR3, the DNA is TGTGCCAGCAGTCCTTACAAGGAGCTCTATGGCTACACCTTC. It encodes CASSPYKELYGYTF.

The V gene is TRBV7-9, the J gene TRBJ1-5; the D gene is possibly TRBD1 (5 bases). CDR1 is SEHNR, CDR2 FQNEAQ, per germline (reference sequence). The CDR3 length is 15 residues. With 5 bases removed from V and 7 bases from J, the gap between germline ends came to 18 bases. The CDR3 here is CASSPLGGNEQPQHF. The CDR3 DNA sequence: TGTGCCAGCAGCCCCTTGGGGGGGAATGAGCAGCCCCAGCATTTT. The full variable domain, in which reference TRBV7-9 and TRBJ1-5 provide the parts outside the CDR3, is DTGVSQNPRHKITKRGQNVTFRCDPISEHNRLYWYRQTLGQGPEFLTYFQNEAQLEKSRLLSDRFSAERPKGSFSTLEIQRTEQGDSAMYLCASSPLGGNEQPQHFGDGTRLSIL.

This clone occurred once. The chain uses TRBV15 and TRBJ2-2, with D unresolved. V dropped 0 bases and J dropped 7 bases, with 6 bases sitting between them. This CDR3 contains 13 residues. Germline CDR1 is LNHNV and CDR2 is YYDKDF (reference sequence). The CDR3 loop reads CATSRELSGELFF. The DNA of the CDR3 is TGTGCCACCAGCAGAGAACTGAGCGGGGAGCTGTTTTTT.

V and J are TRBV6-5 and TRBJ2-7; 7 bases fit TRBD1. CDR3 length: 13 residues. Germline CDR1 reads MNHEY; CDR2 reads SVGAGI. J lost 6 bases, V lost 5 bases, and 7 bases had no gene match. CDR3 nucleotide sequence: TGTGCCAGCAGTGAAAGACAGGGTACCGAGCAGTACTTC. It is translated as CASSERQGTEQYF.

The chain is built from TRBV10-1 and TRBJ2-2; 13 bases agree with TRBD2. Trimming removed 4 bases from V and 6 bases from J; junction bases left unmatched: 5. This CDR3 spans 16 amino acids. CDR1 is WNHNN and CDR2 is SYGVQD in the germline V gene (reference sequence). CDR3 protein: CASSGWTSGSSGELFF. CDR3 sequence (DNA): TGCGCCAGCAGTGGGTGGACTAGCGGGAGTTCCGGGGAGCTGTTTTTT.

This clone was picked up one time. The rearrangement links TRBV12-5 to TRBJ1-5; no clear D gene. The germline V gene has CDR1 LGHNT and CDR2 FRNRAP. V lost 3 bases, J lost 4 bases, and 4 bases lay in between. The CDR3 has 12 amino acids. The CDR3 DNA sequence: TGTGCTAGTGGTTTTGGGAATCAGCCCCAGCATTTT. It translates to CASGFGNQPQHF.

This rearrangement joins TRBV19 to TRBJ2-1; 13 bases line up with TRBD2. Germline V lookup: CDR1 LNHDA, CDR2 SQIVND (reference sequence). This CDR3 is built from 14 residues. The V gene end was trimmed by 6 bases and the J gene end by 7 bases; junction bases not matched to a gene: 3. The CDR3 loop reads CASSSGLAGNEQFF. The CDR3 bases are TGTGCCAGTAGCTCGGGACTAGCGGGGAATGAGCAGTTCTTC.

Here the CDR3 reads CASSLMASGRSGELFF. CDR3 nucleotides: TGTGCCAGCAGCCTCATGGCTAGCGGGAGATCCGGGGAGCTGTTTTTT. V and J are TRBV4-2 and TRBJ2-2, with 10 bases identical to TRBD2. Germline V CDR1 and CDR2: LGHNA, YNFKEQ. The CDR3 runs 16 residues. V was pared by 4 bases and J by 6 bases, with 8 bases of the junction left unmatched.

V gene TRBV6-1 combines with J gene TRBJ2-1, with TRBD2 identical over 12 bases. CDR3 length: 18 amino acids. Germline loops: CDR1 MNHNS, CDR2 SASEGT. Unmatched junction bases numbered 7, after V lost 2 bases and J lost 2 bases. CDR3 nucleotides: TGTGCCAGCAGTGAACCGACTAGCGGGAGTGGCACCTACAATGAGCAGTTCTTC. It translates to CASSEPTSGSGTYNEQFF.

This clone was detected only once. The chain combines TRBV2 with TRBJ2-7, with 11 positions matching TRBD1. CDR1 SNHLY and CDR2 FYNNEI come from the germline V gene. The CDR3 spans 13 residues. The J segment lost 6 bases and the V segment lost 7 bases, leaving 5 bases of the junction unmatched. DNA for the CDR3: TGTGCCAGCAATCCGGGACAGGGGGGCGAGCAGTACTTC. This sequence encodes CASNPGQGGEQYF.

The CDR3 region is CASSSPLAGGFNEQFF. The CDR3 nucleotides read TGTGCCAGCAGTTCTCCACTAGCGGGAGGTTTCAATGAGCAGTTCTTC. The rearrangement joins TRBV6-6 to TRBJ2-1, with 12 positions matching TRBD2. J gave up 6 bases and V 4 bases, and 7 bases lay outside the gene matches. Looked up from germline, CDR1 is MNHNY and CDR2 is SVGAGI (reference sequence). This CDR3 has 16 residues.

The chain links TRBV5-1 to TRBJ2-5; the match to TRBD2 covers 11 bases. Germline CDR1 reads SGHRS; CDR2 reads YFSETQ. V was pared by 4 bases and J by 1 base, with 6 bases of the junction left unmatched. The CDR3 sequence is 16 residues long. CDR3 region: CASSPQGTSGQETQYF. CDR3 nucleotides: TGCGCCAGCAGCCCGCAGGGGACTAGCGGCCAAGAGACCCAGTACTTC.

The chain couples TRBV28 to TRBJ1-4; possibly TRBD1 for D (6 bases). Germline lookup yields CDR1 MDHEN and CDR2 SYDVKM. CDR3 length: 16 amino acids. V gave up 6 bases and J gave up 4 bases, with 18 bases separating them. The chain's CDR3 is CASSDLQGGDNEKLFF. In DNA form, the CDR3 reads TGTGCCAGCAGCGACTTACAGGGAGGAGATAATGAAAAACTGTTTTTT.

V and J are TRBV7-2 and TRBJ1-2; D is perhaps TRBD1 (5 bases). The germline V gene encodes CDR1 SGHTA and CDR2 FQGNSA. V dropped 5 bases and J dropped 1 base, with 14 bases sitting between them. The CDR3 is made up of 15 amino acids. This chain's CDR3 is CASSPRGDGNYGYTF. CDR3 sequence (DNA): TGTGCCAGCAGCCCCAGAGGGGACGGTAACTATGGCTACACCTTC.